This paragraph reports one T cell receptor (beta chain). Trimming took 0 bases from V and 2 from J, leaving 13 bases between them. Germline V gene sequence: CDR1 SGHRS, CDR2 YFSETQ. The CDR3 runs to 16 residues. TCRdb fed the RT-PCR reads into MiXCR, producing one record per CDR3 protein. The sample has over 800,000 distinct CDR3 sequences; about 20% are singletons. The sample comes from a study of response to subunit inactivated influenza vaccine. The clonotype comes from a man aged 50-60 years who received an inactivated influenza vaccine. The material sequenced was PBMCs from blood, taken less than 6 days after vaccination. The chain recombines TRBV5-1 with TRBJ2-3; D is possibly TRBD1 (6 bases). The DNA of the CDR3 is TGCGCCAGCAGCTTGGTCCAGGGGTCCCCCACAGATACGCAGTATTTT. Residues: CASSLVQGSPTDTQYF. The whole variable domain, filled in from reference TRBV5-1 and TRBJ2-3, reads KAGVTQTPRYLIKTRGQQVTLSCSPISGHRSVSWYQQTPGQGLQFLFEYFSETQRNKGNFPGRFSGRQFSNSRSEMNVSTLELGDSALYLCASSLVQGSPTDTQYFGPGTRLTVL.